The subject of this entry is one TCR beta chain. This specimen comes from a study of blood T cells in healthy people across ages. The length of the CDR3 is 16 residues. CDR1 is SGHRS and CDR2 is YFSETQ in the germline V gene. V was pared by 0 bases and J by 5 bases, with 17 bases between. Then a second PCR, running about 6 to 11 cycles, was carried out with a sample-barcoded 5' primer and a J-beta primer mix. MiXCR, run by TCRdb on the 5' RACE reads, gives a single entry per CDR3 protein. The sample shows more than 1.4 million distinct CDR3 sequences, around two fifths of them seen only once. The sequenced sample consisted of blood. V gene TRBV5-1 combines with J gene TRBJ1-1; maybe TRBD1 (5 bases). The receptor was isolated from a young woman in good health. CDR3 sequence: CASSLEGGGTATEAFF. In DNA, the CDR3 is TGCGCCAGCAGCTTGGAGGGCGGGGGGACTGCGACTGAAGCTTTCTTT.